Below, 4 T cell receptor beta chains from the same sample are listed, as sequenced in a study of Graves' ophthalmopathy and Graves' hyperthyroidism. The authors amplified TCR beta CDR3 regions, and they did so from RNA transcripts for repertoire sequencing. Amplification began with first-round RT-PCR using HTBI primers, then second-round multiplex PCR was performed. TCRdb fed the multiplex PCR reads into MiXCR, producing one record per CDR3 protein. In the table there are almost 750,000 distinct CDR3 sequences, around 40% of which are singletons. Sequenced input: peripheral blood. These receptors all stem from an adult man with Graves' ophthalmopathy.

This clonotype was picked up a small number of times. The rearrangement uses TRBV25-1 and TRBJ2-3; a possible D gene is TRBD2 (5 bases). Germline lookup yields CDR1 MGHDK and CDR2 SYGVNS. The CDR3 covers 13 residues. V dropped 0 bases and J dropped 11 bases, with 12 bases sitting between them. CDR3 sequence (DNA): TGTGCCAGCAGTGAATATTGGGAGCAGGAGCAGTATTTT. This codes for CASSEYWEQEQYF.

CDR3 bases: TGCGCCAGCAGTGAGTCGATTGCCAGATCCTACGAGCAGTACTTC. Translation gives CASSESIARSYEQYF. This chain links TRBV10-2 with TRBJ2-7, with D hard to call. Germline values: CDR1 WSHSY, CDR2 SAAADI. V lost 0 bases and J lost 1, with 10 bases in between. This CDR3 has 15 residues.

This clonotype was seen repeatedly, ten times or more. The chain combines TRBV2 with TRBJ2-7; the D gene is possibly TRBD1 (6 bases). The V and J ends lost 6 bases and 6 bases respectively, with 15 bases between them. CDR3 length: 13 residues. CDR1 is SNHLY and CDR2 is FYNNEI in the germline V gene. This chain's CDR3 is CASRWDTPGEQYF. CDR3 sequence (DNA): TGTGCCAGCAGATGGGACACTCCTGGCGAGCAGTACTTC.

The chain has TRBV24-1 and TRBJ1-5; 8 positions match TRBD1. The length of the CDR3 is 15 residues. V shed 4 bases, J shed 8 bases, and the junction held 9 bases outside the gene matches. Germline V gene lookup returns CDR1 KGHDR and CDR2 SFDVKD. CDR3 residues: CATSDPGQADEPQHF. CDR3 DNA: TGTGCCACCAGTGACCCGGGACAGGCGGACGAGCCCCAGCATTTT.